A single sample gave rise to the 24 T cell receptor beta chains below, sequenced in a study of blood T cell repertoires in COVID-19 (dated by TCRdb to 2020 to 2021). The library was prepared using the immunoSEQ multiplex PCR assay. In TCRdb, the immuneACCESS table is reduced to in-frame sequences with V and J assigned. These tables do not hold every clone; where another copy was compared, an unresolved V gene accounts for under half, and the others remain unexplained. The sample table holds some 48,000 clones, of which approximately 80% were seen once. Of the sample, roughly 8.2% falls within the top ten clones. What was sequenced was peripheral blood. The receptor set was obtained from a human donor in a cohort sampled during active COVID-19.

The chain uses TRBV3-1 (or the pseudogene TRBV3-2) and TRBJ2-7; TRBD1 matches at 8 bases. Germline V gene lookup returns CDR1 LGHDT and CDR2 YNNKEL (reference sequence). The CDR3 runs to 15 residues. J was trimmed by 0 bases and V by 4 bases; bases with no gene match: 5. The CDR3 DNA is TGTGCCAGCAGCCTGCGGACAGGGCGCTCCTACGAGCAGTACTTC. Residues: CASSLRTGRSYEQYF.

This clone was seen only once. The V and J genes are TRBV7-2 and TRBJ1-2; 7 bases fit TRBD1. After removal of 3 bases from V and 3 bases from J, the junction contained 4 bases not matched to a gene. The CDR3 is 14 residues long. Germline CDR1 is SGHTA and CDR2 is FQGNSA. CDR3: CASSFLQGDYGYTF. The CDR3 DNA is TGTGCCAGCAGCTTTCTTCAGGGGGACTATGGCTACACCTTC. The full variable domain, completed using reference TRBV7-2 and TRBJ1-2, is GAGVSQSPSNKVTEKGKDVELRCDPISGHTALYWYRQSLGQGLEFLIYFQGNSAPDKSGLPSDRFSAERTGGSVSTLTIQRTQQEDSAVYLCASSFLQGDYGYTFGSGTRLTVV.

The chain employs TRBV5-6 and TRBJ2-7; TRBD2 matches 14 bases. The CDR3 runs to 16 residues. V lost 5 bases to trimming and J lost 1 base; unmatched junction nucleotides: 5. Germline V CDR1 and CDR2: SGHDT, YYEEEE. The CDR3 region has the DNA TGTGCCAGCAGACAAGGACTAGCGGGAGGTTCCTACGAGCAGTACTTC. Its protein product is CASRQGLAGGSYEQYF. Full variable domain (rest looked up from reference TRBV5-6 and TRBJ2-7): DAGVTQSPTHLIKTRGQQVTLRCSPKSGHDTVSWYQQALGQGPQFIFQYYEEEERQRGNFPDRFSGHQFPNYSSELNVNALLLGDSALYLCASRQGLAGGSYEQYFGPGTRLTVT.

The gene calls are TRBV2 and TRBJ2-7, with 8 bases fitting TRBD2. The length of the CDR3 is 16 residues. J was trimmed by 0 bases and V by 4 bases; bases with no gene match: 8. Germline values: CDR1 SNHLY, CDR2 FYNNEI. CDR3 bases: TGTGCCAGCAGTGCGATCGGCGGGAGGTCCTCCTACGAGCAGTACTTC. This sequence encodes CASSAIGGRSSYEQYF. The entire variable domain, with the rest obtained from reference TRBV2 and TRBJ2-7, is as follows: EPEVTQTPSHQVTQMGQEVILRCVPISNHLYFYWYRQILGQKVEFLVSFYNNEISEKSEIFDDQFSVERPDGSNFTLKIRSTKLEDSAMYFCASSAIGGRSSYEQYFGPGTRLTVT.

V is TRBV4-1 and J is TRBJ1-2; D is uncertain. The CDR3 is made up of 13 amino acids. Trimming stripped 4 bases from V and 2 bases from J, with 8 bases between. CDR1 and CDR2 from the germline V gene are MGHRA and YSYEKL. CDR3 sequence (DNA): TGCGCCAGCAGCCCCGACGGGAACTATGGCTACACCTTC. This translates into CASSPDGNYGYTF.

The chain joins TRBV5-1 to TRBJ2-3; tentative D call: TRBD1 (5 bases). The CDR3 is made up of 13 amino acids. With 4 bases removed from V and 3 bases from J, the gap between germline ends came to 9 bases. Germline assignment: CDR1 SGHRS and CDR2 YFSETQ. The CDR3 DNA follows: TGCGCCAGCAGCAACCAGGGAACAGATACGCAGTATTTT. Encoded protein: CASSNQGTDTQYF.

J is TRBJ2-1 and V is TRBV7-9; a weak D match, TRBD2 (6 bases). Deletions cut 5 bases from V and 0 bases from J, with 17 bases between. Germline CDR1 and CDR2: SEHNR and FQNEAQ (reference sequence). This CDR3 has 17 residues. For the CDR3, the DNA is TGTGCCAGCAGCACGAGCGGGCTACGAAGCTCCTACAATGAGCAGTTCTTC. Translated: CASSTSGLRSSYNEQFF. Supplemented by reference TRBV7-9 and TRBJ2-1, the full variable domain reads DTGVSQNPRHKITKRGQNVTFRCDPISEHNRLYWYRQTLGQGPEFLTYFQNEAQLEKSRLLSDRFSAERPKGSFSTLEIQRTEQGDSAMYLCASSTSGLRSSYNEQFFGPGTRLTVL.

This clone was seen just once. This sequence joins TRBV6-5 and TRBJ1-6, with D perhaps TRBD1 (6 bases). The CDR3 runs to 15 residues. Germline CDR1 is MNHEY and CDR2 is SVGAGI. V was pared by 0 bases and J by 8 bases, with 11 bases between. CDR3 amino acids: CASSYSGQGDSPLHF. For the CDR3, the DNA is TGTGCCAGCAGTTACTCGGGACAAGGGGATTCACCCCTCCACTTT.

This clone was found once. The J gene is TRBJ2-5, the V gene TRBV25-1; D remains unclear. V lost 5 bases and J lost 0, with 13 bases in between. Germline assignment: CDR1 MGHDK and CDR2 SYGVNS. This CDR3 is 15 amino acids long. CDR3 residues: CASSLAGGYQETQYF. Here the CDR3 DNA reads TGTGCCAGCAGTCTGGCAGGTGGGTACCAAGAGACCCAGTACTTC.

The V and J genes are TRBV6-4 and TRBJ1-1, with TRBD1 matching over 9 bases. Trimming took 5 bases from V and 1 from J; bases not matched to a gene: 2. This CDR3 comprises 14 residues. Germline V gives CDR1 MRHNA, CDR2 SNTAGT. Written as DNA, the CDR3 is TGTGCCAGCAGTCCGGACAGGGGGAACACTGAAGCTTTCTTT. Amino acid sequence: CASSPDRGNTEAFF.

This clone was seen a few times. The V and J genes are TRBV3-1 (or the pseudogene TRBV3-2) and TRBJ2-1, with D possibly being TRBD2 (5 bases). Germline assignment: CDR1 LGHDT and CDR2 YNNKEL (reference sequence). CDR3 length equals 14 residues. Trimming stripped 4 bases from V and 8 bases from J, with 15 bases between. CDR3: CASSPLASGDEQFF. CDR3 DNA sequence: TGTGCCAGCAGCCCGCTAGCTAGTGGTGATGAGCAGTTCTTC.

The chain carries TRBV18 and TRBJ2-1, with D uncertain. Trimming took off 3 bases at V and 8 bases at J, with 17 bases between the two ends. CDR3 size: 15 residues. Germline V gene data show CDR1 as KGHSH and CDR2 as LQKENI. CDR3 amino acids: CASSPHPTDVYEQFF. The CDR3 nucleotides are TGTGCCAGCTCACCGCACCCCACTGATGTATATGAGCAGTTCTTC.

This clone was observed a handful of times. This chain uses TRBV5-6 with TRBJ2-2, with 7 nucleotides matching TRBD2. Losses at the gene ends were 1 base for V and 5 bases for J; bases not matched to a gene: 8. Per germline, CDR1 SGHDT and CDR2 YYEEEE. The CDR3 is made up of 16 amino acids. As DNA, the CDR3 is TGTGCCAGCAGCTTGTGGTACAGCGGGAAAACCGGGGAGCTGTTTTTT. It specifies CASSLWYSGKTGELFF. Supplemented by reference TRBV5-6 and TRBJ2-2, the full variable domain reads DAGVTQSPTHLIKTRGQQVTLRCSPKSGHDTVSWYQQALGQGPQFIFQYYEEEERQRGNFPDRFSGHQFPNYSSELNVNALLLGDSALYLCASSLWYSGKTGELFFGEGSRLTVL.

The chain couples TRBV19 to TRBJ1-5; no clear D. Germline V gives CDR1 LNHDA, CDR2 SQIVND (reference sequence). This CDR3 region has 16 residues. Trimming removed 7 bases at V and 4 bases at J, with 20 bases between. The chain's CDR3 is CASTPLTRTGNQPQHF. In DNA, the CDR3 is TGTGCCAGTACCCCTCTAACCCGGACGGGGAATCAGCCCCAGCATTTT.

The V gene is TRBV6-2 or TRBV6-3, the J gene TRBJ2-1; TRBD2 aligns across 11 bases. This CDR3 is 14 amino acids long. Looked up from germline, CDR1 is MNHEY and CDR2 is SVGEGT. J lost 6 bases, V lost 2 bases, and 0 bases had no gene match. The chain's CDR3 is CASSYGLAGNEQFF. CDR3 coding DNA: TGTGCCAGCAGTTACGGACTAGCGGGCAATGAGCAGTTCTTC.

The chain carries TRBV6-6 and TRBJ2-2; possibly TRBD2 for D (6 bases). Germline V gene lookup returns CDR1 MNHNY and CDR2 SVGAGI (reference sequence). This CDR3 is 15 amino acids long. V lost 6 bases and J lost 0, with 11 bases in between. In DNA form, the CDR3 reads TGTGCCAGCAGCTGGGGCGGGACGAACACCGGGGAGCTGTTTTTT. This gives the protein CASSWGGTNTGELFF.

J is TRBJ1-4 and V is TRBV27, with a possible D match to TRBD1 (6 bases). This CDR3 has 14 amino acids. V was trimmed by 1 base and J by 6 bases, leaving 9 bases between them. Germline CDR1 and CDR2: MNHEY and SMNVEV (reference sequence). DNA of the CDR3: TGTGCCAGCAGTTTATTAGGGGGGGATGAAAAACTGTTTTTT. It yields the protein CASSLLGGDEKLFF.

This chain links TRBV5-1 with TRBJ2-7; D is unresolved. V lost 4 bases and J 2 bases, leaving 10 bases between the germline ends. CDR1 SGHRS and CDR2 YFSETQ come from the germline V gene. This CDR3 is 13 amino acids long. The CDR3 coding sequence is TGCGCCAGCAGCCGAACGGTCGCCTACGAGCAGTACTTC. This encodes CASSRTVAYEQYF.

The chain has TRBV5-1 and TRBJ2-1, with D possibly being TRBD2 (6 bases). Germline V gene lookup returns CDR1 SGHRS and CDR2 YFSETQ. CDR3 length: 14 residues. V gave up 7 bases and J gave up 6 bases, with 17 bases separating them. This CDR3 reads CASLPGTGANEQFF. The CDR3 bases are TGCGCCAGCCTACCCGGGACTGGCGCCAATGAGCAGTTCTTC.

The rearrangement uses TRBV5-5 and TRBJ2-1, with 9 nucleotides matching TRBD1. Trimming took 5 bases from V and 3 from J; bases not matched to a gene: 6. Germline assignment: CDR1 SGHKS and CDR2 YYEKEE (reference sequence). This CDR3 is 15 amino acids long. The CDR3 bases are TGTGCCAGCAGTGTGGGACAGGGATACTACAATGAGCAGTTCTTC. Translating it yields CASSVGQGYYNEQFF.

The CDR3 is CASSITGTGNSPLHF. The CDR3 nucleotides are TGTGCCAGCAGCATTACCGGGACAGGGAATTCACCCCTCCACTTT. The rearrangement joins TRBV28 to TRBJ1-6; 9 nucleotides line up with TRBD1. The length of the CDR3 is 15 residues. Germline V gives CDR1 MDHEN, CDR2 SYDVKM. Unmatched junction bases numbered 7, after V lost 6 bases and J lost 7 bases.

The rearrangement links TRBV2 to TRBJ2-5; no definite D call. This CDR3 spans 10 amino acids. The V gene's germline CDR1 is SNHLY and CDR2 FYNNEI. Trimming shortened V by 8 bases and J by 3 bases, and 4 bases separated the two germline ends. CDR3 in amino acids: CASSEETQYF. CDR3 nucleotide sequence: TGTGCCAGCTCCGAAGAGACCCAGTACTTC.

The gene calls are TRBV12-3 or TRBV12-4 and TRBJ2-5; TRBD2 might be the D (5 bases). This CDR3 region has 12 residues. With 4 bases removed from V and 5 bases from J, the gap between germline ends came to 8 bases. The DNA for the CDR3 is TGTGCCAGCAGTTCTCGAGGGGAGACCCAGTACTTC. It encodes CASSSRGETQYF.

This clone was detected once. The J gene is TRBJ2-1, the V gene TRBV9; D might be TRBD2 (5 bases). The CDR3 is made up of 16 amino acids. Germline lookup yields CDR1 SGDLS and CDR2 YYNGEE. V dropped 3 bases and J dropped 3 bases, with 16 bases sitting between them. The CDR3 loop reads CASSASGSGDYNEQFF. CDR3 in DNA: TGTGCCAGCAGCGCCTCGGGGAGCGGAGACTACAATGAGCAGTTCTTC.